This T cell receptor (beta chain) was retrieved from a study of T cells after yellow fever vaccination. Overall study: Preparation used SMART-Seq v4 Ultra Low Input for the low-cell-number fractions. Study observations and caveats: Contamination of FACS-sorted repertoires by abundant clonotypes from the bulk population could occur.

This clonotype was detected ten times or more. The authors made TCR cDNA by 5'RACE template switching, adding a universal primer site and UMIs. TCRdb re-analysed the 5' RACE reads in MiXCR, keeping a single row per CDR3 protein. The data contain 4,500 to 6,000 distinct CDR3 sequences, under 8% of them singletons. Specimen: PBMCs, either bulk or a sorted T-cell subset (CD4+, CD8+, memory, or dextramer-sorted; not recorded which), collected roughly 14 days after the first yellow fever vaccination. The receptor comes from a man aged 18 to 30 who received the YFV17D yellow fever vaccine.

The CDR3, as DNA: TGTGCCAGCAGCTGGTCTCGGGGAGCCGCGCAGTATTTT. Encoded protein: CASSWSRGAAQYF. The chain carries TRBV5-4 and TRBJ2-3; tentative D call: TRBD2 (5 bases). The V and J ends lost 3 bases and 10 bases respectively, with 15 bases between them. This CDR3 is built from 13 residues. CDR1 is SGHNT and CDR2 is YYREEE in the germline V gene (reference sequence).